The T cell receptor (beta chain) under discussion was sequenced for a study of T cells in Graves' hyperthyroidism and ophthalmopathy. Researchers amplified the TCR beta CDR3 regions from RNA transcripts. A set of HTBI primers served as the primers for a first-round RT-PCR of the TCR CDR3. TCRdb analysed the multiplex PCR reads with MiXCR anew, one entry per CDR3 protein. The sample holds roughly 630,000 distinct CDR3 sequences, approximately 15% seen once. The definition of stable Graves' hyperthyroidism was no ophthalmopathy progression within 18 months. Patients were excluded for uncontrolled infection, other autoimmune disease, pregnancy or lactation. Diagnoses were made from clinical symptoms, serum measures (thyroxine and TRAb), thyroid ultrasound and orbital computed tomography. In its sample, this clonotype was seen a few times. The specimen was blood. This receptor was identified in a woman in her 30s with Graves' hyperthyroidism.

The CDR3 region is CASSHDRLNYGYTF. Here the CDR3 DNA reads TGTGCCAGCAGCCATGACAGACTAAACTATGGCTACACCTTC. J is TRBJ1-2 and V is TRBV3-1; weak D call: TRBD1 (5 bases). This CDR3 is built from 14 residues. The V and J ends lost 3 bases and 2 bases respectively, with 10 bases between them. Germline assignment: CDR1 LGHDT and CDR2 YNNKEL (reference sequence).